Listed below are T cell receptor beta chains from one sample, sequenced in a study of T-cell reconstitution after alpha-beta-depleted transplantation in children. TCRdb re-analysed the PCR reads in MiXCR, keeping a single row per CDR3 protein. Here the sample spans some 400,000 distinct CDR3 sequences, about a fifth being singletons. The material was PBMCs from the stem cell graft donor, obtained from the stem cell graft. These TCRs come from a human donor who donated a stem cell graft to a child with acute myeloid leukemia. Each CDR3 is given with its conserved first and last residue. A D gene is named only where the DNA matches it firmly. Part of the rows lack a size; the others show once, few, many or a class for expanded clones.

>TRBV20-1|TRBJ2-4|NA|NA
CSSFGLAKNIQYF
TGCAGTAGCTTTGGACTAGCCAAAAACATTCAGTACTTC
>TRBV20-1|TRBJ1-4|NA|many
CSARDYRTAATNEKLFF
TGCAGTGCTAGAGATTACAGGACAGCAGCAACTAATGAAAAACTGTTTTTT
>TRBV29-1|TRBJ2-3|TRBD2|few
CSVMPTSGRTDTQYF
TGCAGCGTAATGCCGACTAGCGGGAGGACAGATACGCAGTATTTT
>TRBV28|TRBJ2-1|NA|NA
CASVLGTASYNEQFF
TGTGCCAGCGTTTTAGGGACGGCCTCCTACAATGAGCAGTTCTTC
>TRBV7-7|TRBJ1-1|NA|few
CASSRTPNTEAFF
TGTGCCAGCAGCCGGACACCAAACACTGAAGCTTTCTTT
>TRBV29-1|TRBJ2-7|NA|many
CSVGQWGLTAEQYF
TGCAGCGTTGGACAGTGGGGCTTAACCGCCGAGCAGTACTTC
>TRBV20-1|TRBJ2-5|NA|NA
CSASGGAETQYF
TGCAGTGCTAGTGGCGGGGCGGAGACCCAGTACTTC
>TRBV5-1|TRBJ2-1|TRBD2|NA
CASRREGPSSYNEQFF
TGCGCCAGCAGGCGGGAGGGCCCTAGCTCCTACAATGAGCAGTTCTTC
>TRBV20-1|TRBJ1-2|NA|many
CSARGSGPKGYTF
TGCAGTGCTAGAGGTTCGGGGCCTAAGGGCTACACCTTC
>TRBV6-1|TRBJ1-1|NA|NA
CASARGSSTEAFF
TGTGCCAGCGCAAGAGGGTCGAGCACTGAAGCTTTCTTT
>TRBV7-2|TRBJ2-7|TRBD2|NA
CASSLSRTSAVYEQYF
TGTGCCAGCAGCTTATCCCGGACTAGCGCCGTCTACGAGCAGTACTTC
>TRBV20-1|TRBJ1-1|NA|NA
CSARDPGEVSEAFF
TGCAGTGCTAGAGATCCAGGGGAGGTTTCTGAAGCTTTCTTT
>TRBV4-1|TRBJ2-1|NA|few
CASSHPYNEQFF
TGCGCCAGCAGCCACCCATACAATGAGCAGTTCTTC
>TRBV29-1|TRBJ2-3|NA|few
CSVEGGLSDTQYF
TGCAGCGTTGAAGGGGGGTTGTCAGATACGCAGTATTTT
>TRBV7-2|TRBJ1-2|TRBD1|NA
CASSLGKGGLANYGYTF
TGTGCCAGCAGCTTAGGAAAAGGGGGCCTAGCTAACTATGGCTACACCTTC
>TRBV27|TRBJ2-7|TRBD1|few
CASSQGPGQGFGYEQYF
TGTGCCAGCAGTCAAGGACCGGGACAGGGATTCGGCTACGAGCAGTACTTC
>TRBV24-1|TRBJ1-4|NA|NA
CATSDNGEATNEKLFF
TGTGCCACCAGTGACAATGGAGAGGCAACTAATGAAAAACTGTTTTTT
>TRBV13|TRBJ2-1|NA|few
CASSKGAVSTGEQFF
TGTGCCAGCAGCAAAGGTGCTGTTTCGACTGGTGAGCAGTTCTTC
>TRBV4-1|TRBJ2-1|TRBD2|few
CASSQDGRAWDEQFF
TGCGCCAGCAGCCAAGACGGGAGGGCCTGGGATGAGCAGTTCTTC
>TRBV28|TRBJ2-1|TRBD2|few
CASSLRGLGSYNEQFF
TGTGCCAGCAGTTTAAGGGGACTAGGATCCTACAATGAGCAGTTCTTC
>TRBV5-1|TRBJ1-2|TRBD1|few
CASSWMGQGAYGYTF
TGCGCCAGCAGCTGGATGGGACAGGGGGCCTATGGCTACACCTTC
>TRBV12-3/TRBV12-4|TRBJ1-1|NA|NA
CASSGTGVNTEAFF
TGTGCCAGCAGTGGAACGGGGGTGAACACTGAAGCTTTCTTT
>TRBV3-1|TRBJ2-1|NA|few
CASSQGGSAAYNEQFF
TGTGCCAGCAGCCAAGGGGGGTCAGCTGCCTACAATGAGCAGTTCTTC
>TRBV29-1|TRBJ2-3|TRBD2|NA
CSVELPSGRDDTQYF
TGCAGCGTTGAACTTCCTAGCGGGAGGGATGATACGCAGTATTTT
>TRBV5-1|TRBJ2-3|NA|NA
CASSLLSEDTQYF
TGCGCCAGCAGCTTGTTGTCTGAGGATACGCAGTATTTT
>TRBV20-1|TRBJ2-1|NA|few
CSARDMVPAVGKDHNEQFF
TGCAGTGCTAGAGACATGGTTCCAGCGGTGGGAAAAGACCACAATGAGCAGTTCTTC
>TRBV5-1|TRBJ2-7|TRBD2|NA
CASRSGSGLDEQYF
TGCGCCAGCCGAAGCGGGAGTGGTTTAGACGAGCAGTACTTC
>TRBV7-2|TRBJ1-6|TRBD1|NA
CASSQGVGTGNSPLHF
TGTGCCAGCAGCCAGGGGGTGGGGACAGGGAACTCACCCCTCCACTTT
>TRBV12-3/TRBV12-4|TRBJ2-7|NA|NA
CASSLDLPLGEQYF
TGTGCCAGCAGTTTAGACCTCCCCCTGGGTGAGCAGTACTTC
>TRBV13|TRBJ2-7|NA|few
CASSSPAQGLGELLYF
TGTGCCAGCAGCTCTCCAGCACAGGGTTTGGGGGAGTTGTTGTACTTC
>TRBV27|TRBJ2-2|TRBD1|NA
CASSRTTGLAGELFF
TGTGCCAGCAGTCGCACGACAGGGCTGGCCGGGGAGCTGTTTTTT
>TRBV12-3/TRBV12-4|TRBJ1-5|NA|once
CASSYGGLGQPQHF
TGTGCCAGCAGTTATGGGGGGCTGGGACAGCCCCAGCATTTT
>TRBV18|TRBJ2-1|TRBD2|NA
CASSPELAGGKGEQFF
TGTGCCAGCTCACCAGAGTTAGCGGGAGGGAAAGGTGAGCAGTTCTTC
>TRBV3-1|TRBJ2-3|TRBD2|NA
CASSHSPGLAADTQYF
TGTGCCAGCAGCCATTCTCCGGGACTAGCGGCAGATACGCAGTATTTT
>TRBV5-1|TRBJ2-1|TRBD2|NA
CASSLERSGSEQFF
TGCGCCAGCAGCTTGGAAAGGAGCGGGAGTGAGCAGTTCTTC
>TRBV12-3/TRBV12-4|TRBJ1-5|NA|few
CASSSGANQPQHF
TGTGCCAGCAGCTCAGGGGCAAATCAGCCCCAGCATTTT
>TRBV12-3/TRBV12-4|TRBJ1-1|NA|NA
CASKGGQTEAFF
TGTGCCTCAAAAGGGGGACAAACTGAAGCTTTCTTT
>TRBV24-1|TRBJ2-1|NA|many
CATSDDRDYNEQFF
TGTGCCACCAGTGATGACCGGGACTACAATGAGCAGTTCTTC
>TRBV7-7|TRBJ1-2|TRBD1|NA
CASSLSGTGLSNYGYTF
TGTGCTAGCAGCTTATCAGGGACAGGTTTATCTAACTATGGCTACACCTTC
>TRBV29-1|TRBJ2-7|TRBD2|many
CSVEDLAGGAREQYF
TGCAGCGTTGAAGATCTAGCGGGGGGAGCAAGGGAGCAGTACTTC
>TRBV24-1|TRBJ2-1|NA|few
CATSDPAAGTYNEQFF
TGTGCCACCAGTGATCCCGCGGCAGGAACCTACAATGAGCAGTTCTTC
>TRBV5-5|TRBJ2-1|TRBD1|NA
CASSSFGDSPIHNEQFF
TGTGCCAGCAGCTCTTTTGGGGACAGCCCCATCCACAATGAGCAGTTCTTC